One and the same sample provided the 31 T cell receptor beta chains below, sequenced in a study of cytomegalovirus exposure and HLA in healthy donors. In the PCR, 60 Vbeta and 13 Jbeta primers were used. This table comes from immunoSEQ multiplex PCR, and its TCRdb copy is limited to in-frame clones, with some not included. The sample lists hundreds of thousands of clones, about 87% occurring once. The sequenced material came from PBMCs. These receptors all stem from a woman between 18 and 29 years old in good health and CMV-seronegative.

The chain couples TRBV7-9 to TRBJ2-3; unclear D gene. This CDR3 contains 15 residues. Germline CDR1 is SEHNR and CDR2 is FQNEAQ (reference sequence). V lost 3 bases and J lost 1, with 11 bases in between. This chain's CDR3 is CASSFSPTGTDTQYF. As DNA, the CDR3 is TGTGCCAGCAGCTTTAGCCCCACTGGCACAGATACGCAGTATTTT.

The chain recombines TRBV19 with TRBJ1-2; tentatively, D is TRBD1 (6 bases). Germline CDR1 is LNHDA and CDR2 is SQIVND (reference sequence). The CDR3 sequence is 13 residues long. V dropped 5 bases and J dropped 1 base, with 8 bases sitting between them. CDR3 sequence: CASSEQGNYGYTF. CDR3 nucleotides: TGTGCCAGTAGTGAACAGGGTAACTATGGCTACACCTTC.

The J gene is TRBJ1-4, the V gene TRBV2; 8 nucleotides match TRBD1. Looked up from germline, CDR1 is SNHLY and CDR2 is FYNNEI. V shed 4 bases and J 8 bases; nucleotides not matched to a gene: 9. CDR3 length equals 15 residues. For the CDR3, the DNA is TGTGCCAGCAGTGGGACAGGGCTGTTGAGAGAAAAACTGTTTTTT. Its protein is CASSGTGLLREKLFF. Drawing the rest from reference TRBV2 and TRBJ1-4, the complete variable domain is EPEVTQTPSHQVTQMGQEVILRCVPISNHLYFYWYRQILGQKVEFLVSFYNNEISEKSEIFDDQFSVERPDGSNFTLKIRSTKLEDSAMYFCASSGTGLLREKLFFGSGTQLSVL.

CDR3 in amino acids: CASSPAGGTGYTF. DNA of the CDR3: TGCGCCAGCAGCCCCGCAGGGGGAACTGGCTACACCTTC. The rearrangement uses TRBV5-1 and TRBJ1-2, with TRBD1 matching over 7 bases. The CDR3 sequence is 13 residues long. Germline V lookup: CDR1 SGHRS, CDR2 YFSETQ. The V segment lost 4 bases and the J segment 7 bases; nucleotides outside the gene matches: 7. Combining the CDR3 with reference TRBV5-1 and TRBJ1-2 gives the whole variable domain KAGVTQTPRYLIKTRGQQVTLSCSPISGHRSVSWYQQTPGQGLQFLFEYFSETQRNKGNFPGRFSGRQFSNSRSEMNVSTLELGDSALYLCASSPAGGTGYTFGSGTRLTVV.

This clone showed up just once. As DNA, the CDR3 is TGTGCCATCAGTGAGAGGGAGGGAAATGAGCAGTTCTTC. It is translated as CAISEREGNEQFF. The chain uses TRBV10-3 and TRBJ2-1; 7 nucleotides align to TRBD2. Per germline, CDR1 ENHRY and CDR2 SYGVKD. After removal of 2 bases from V and 7 bases from J, the junction contained 2 bases not matched to a gene. The CDR3 loop spans 13 amino acids.

This chain uses TRBV6-1 with TRBJ1-1; D possibly corresponds to TRBD1 (6 bases). The germline gives CDR1 MNHNS, CDR2 SASEGT. The ends were cut back, 5 bases at V and 11 bases at J, with 24 bases in the middle. The CDR3 sequence is 15 residues long. The DNA of the CDR3 is TGTGCCAGCAGTACCCAAGAAAGCAGGGGATGGGAGGCTTTCTTT. It is translated as CASSTQESRGWEAFF.

To note about this clone: The junction differs from germline at one of its ends, possibly a read error. Within the sample, other DNA sequences also encode this same CDR3. The chain carries TRBV5-6 and TRBJ1-6, with a possible D match to TRBD1 (6 bases). From germline, CDR1 is SGHDT and CDR2 YYEEEE. The CDR3 sequence is 14 residues long. CDR3 amino acids: CASSSGQNNSPLHF. The CDR3, as DNA: TGTGCCAGCAGTTCGGGACAAAATAATTCCCCCCTCCACTTT.

The chain combines TRBV6-1 with TRBJ1-1; 8 nucleotides match TRBD1. This CDR3 has 15 amino acids. J lost 1 base, V lost 6 bases, and 7 bases had no gene match. The germline V gene has CDR1 MNHNS and CDR2 SASEGT. The CDR3 is CASSRTGNKNTEAFF. DNA of the CDR3: TGTGCCAGCAGCAGGACAGGGAATAAGAACACTGAAGCTTTCTTT.

The V and J genes are TRBV19 and TRBJ1-2; possibly TRBD1 for D (5 bases). The length of the CDR3 is 11 residues. Germline V gives CDR1 LNHDA, CDR2 SQIVND (reference sequence). Trimming took 5 bases from V and 7 from J, leaving 8 bases between them. CDR3 sequence reads: CASSSGLGYTF. CDR3 in DNA: TGTGCCAGTAGTTCAGGGCTTGGCTACACCTTC. Using reference TRBV19 and TRBJ1-2 for the parts outside the CDR3, the full variable domain is DGGITQSPKYLFRKEGQNVTLSCEQNLNHDAMYWYRQDPGQGLRLIYYSQIVNDFQKGDIAEGYSVSREKKESFPLTVTSAQKNPTAFYLCASSSGLGYTFGSGTRLTVV.

The CDR3 reads CASSVGQGTNQPQHF. The CDR3 region has the DNA TGCGCCAGCAGTGTAGGACAGGGGACCAATCAGCCCCAGCATTTT. The V and J genes are TRBV10-2 and TRBJ1-5; 9 nucleotides match TRBD1. Germline CDR1 reads WSHSY; CDR2 reads SAAADI. J was trimmed by 3 bases and V by 4 bases; bases with no gene match: 4. This CDR3 spans 15 amino acids.

The V and J genes are TRBV7-6 and TRBJ2-2; possible D gene TRBD1, 6 bases. The CDR3 runs to 16 residues. V lost 0 bases, J lost 13 bases, and 21 bases lay in between. Germline V gene data show CDR1 as SGHVS and CDR2 as FNYEAQ. The CDR3 sequence is CASSLASGEILKGLFF. Written as DNA, the CDR3 is TGTGCCAGCAGCTTAGCGTCAGGGGAAATATTAAAAGGGCTGTTTTTT. The full variable domain, with the rest looked up from reference TRBV7-6 and TRBJ2-2, is GAGVSQSPRYKVTKRGQDVALRCDPISGHVSLYWYRQALGQGPEFLTYFNYEAQQDKSGLPNDRFSAERPEGSISTLTIQRTEQRDSAMYRCASSLASGEILKGLFFGEGSRLTVL.

The chain combines TRBV4-1 with TRBJ2-7; 8 bases match TRBD1. J gave up 4 bases and V 6 bases, and 14 bases lay outside the gene matches. From germline, CDR1 is MGHRA and CDR2 YSYEKL. This CDR3 region has 16 residues. The CDR3 sequence: CASSLTTGTGPYEQYF. The CDR3, as DNA: TGCGCCAGCAGTCTTACTACCGGGACAGGACCGTACGAGCAGTACTTC.

There are a few counts of this clone. The V call is TRBV5-1, the J call TRBJ2-5; D call uncertain. Trimming took 2 bases from V and 1 from J, leaving 9 bases between them. The CDR3 is 14 residues long. Germline V gives CDR1 SGHRS, CDR2 YFSETQ. CDR3 DNA sequence: TGCGCCAGCAGCTTTGCCCGACTCCAAGAGACCCAGTACTTC. This translates into CASSFARLQETQYF.

This chain links TRBV30 with TRBJ1-6; D not certain. Per the germline V gene, CDR1 is GTSNPN and CDR2 is SVGIG (reference sequence). The CDR3 covers 13 residues. The V end lost 2 bases, the J end lost 9 bases, and 11 bases lay between the germline ends. CDR3 sequence: CAWSPIEASPLHF. In DNA form, the CDR3 reads TGTGCCTGGAGTCCCATAGAAGCTTCACCCCTCCACTTT.

V usage is TRBV25-1 and J usage is TRBJ2-2, with D unresolved. V lost 0 bases and J 6 bases, leaving 8 bases between the germline ends. CDR1 MGHDK and CDR2 SYGVNS come from the germline V gene. The CDR3 is 14 residues long. The chain's CDR3 is CASSEYIESGELFF. For the CDR3, the DNA is TGTGCCAGCAGTGAATATATAGAATCCGGGGAGCTGTTTTTT.

This clone has only one observation. This chain connects TRBV15 to TRBJ1-4, with 9 bases identical to TRBD1. CDR1 and CDR2 (germline): LNHNV, YYDKDF (reference sequence). The CDR3 extends over 20 amino acids. Trimming at V came to 0 bases and at J to 0 bases, leaving 11 bases not matched to a gene. The CDR3 is CATSRDMRQGGTATNEKLFF. CDR3 sequence (DNA): TGTGCCACCAGCAGAGATATGAGACAGGGGGGAACTGCAACTAATGAAAAACTGTTTTTT.

This chain joins TRBV19 and TRBJ2-2; 9 bases agree with TRBD1. Per the germline V gene, CDR1 is LNHDA and CDR2 is SQIVND (reference sequence). This CDR3 has 15 amino acids. V shed 8 bases, J shed 5 bases, and the junction held 9 bases outside the gene matches. The CDR3 region is CASWRGTGSTGELFF. The CDR3 DNA is TGTGCCAGTTGGAGAGGGACAGGGAGTACCGGGGAGCTGTTTTTT.

This chain connects TRBV7-9 to TRBJ2-5; D is unclear. CDR3 length: 12 amino acids. The germline gives CDR1 SEHNR, CDR2 FQNEAQ (reference sequence). In DNA form, the CDR3 reads TGTGCTACCGCGGTGAGCCTGGAGACCCAGTACTTC. It specifies CATAVSLETQYF.

This clone came up once. In DNA, the CDR3 is TGTGCCAGCAGCCGTTACCCGGGTTCTTTATCCTACAATGAGCAGTTCTTC. Its translation is CASSRYPGSLSYNEQFF. The rearrangement uses TRBV7-9 and TRBJ2-1; no definite D call. CDR3 length: 17 amino acids. Trimming cost V 5 bases and J 1 base, with 18 bases left between them. Per germline, CDR1 SEHNR and CDR2 FQNEAQ (reference sequence). Based on the CDR3 plus reference TRBV7-9 and TRBJ2-1, the full variable domain is DTGVSQNPRHKITKRGQNVTFRCDPISEHNRLYWYRQTLGQGPEFLTYFQNEAQLEKSRLLSDRFSAERPKGSFSTLEIQRTEQGDSAMYLCASSRYPGSLSYNEQFFGPGTRLTVL.

The chain is built from TRBV5-1 and TRBJ2-7; 8 bases are a match to TRBD2. The CDR3 runs to 15 residues. Germline V gene data show CDR1 as SGHRS and CDR2 as YFSETQ. Losses at the gene ends were 1 base for V and 7 bases for J; bases not matched to a gene: 10. The CDR3 DNA reads as TGCGCCAGCAGCTTGAATAGCGGGGTTGTCCTGGAGCAGTACTTC. Its protein product is CASSLNSGVVLEQYF.

This clone has just one count. The chain links TRBV7-9 to TRBJ2-5; D is perhaps TRBD1 (6 bases). The J call is doubtful: the DNA matches TRBJ2-7 better. There are 15 residues in the CDR3. The germline V gene encodes CDR1 SEHNR and CDR2 FQNEAQ (reference sequence). The DNA of the CDR3 is TGTGCCAGCAGCCGATTATACAGGGATTACTACGAGCAGTACTTC. Protein: CASSRLYRDYYEQYF.

The chain uses TRBV7-8 and TRBJ2-3, with 9 bases aligning to TRBD2. Trimming took 5 bases from V and 7 from J; bases not matched to a gene: 19. The germline V gene has CDR1 SGHVS and CDR2 FQNEAQ. The CDR3 runs 18 residues. The CDR3 DNA reads as TGTGCCAGCAGCCCCCGGGGGTCAGCGGGGGGCCACCCTAATACGCAGTATTTT. It yields the protein CASSPRGSAGGHPNTQYF.

The chain employs TRBV5-5 and TRBJ1-5; weak D call: TRBD1 (5 bases). Germline V gene sequence: CDR1 SGHKS, CDR2 YYEKEE (reference sequence). This CDR3 has 15 amino acids. Trimming shortened V by 4 bases and J by 0 bases, and 11 bases separated the two germline ends. The CDR3 region has the DNA TGTGCCAGCAGCCTCCGACAGTATAGCAATCAGCCCCAGCATTTT. This gives the protein CASSLRQYSNQPQHF.

The chain couples TRBV30 to TRBJ1-1; TRBD1 agrees at 7 bases. The CDR3 spans 14 residues. CDR1 is GTSNPN and CDR2 is SVGIG in the germline V gene (reference sequence). The ends lost 2 bases at V and 4 bases at J; junction bases unmatched: 7. In DNA, the CDR3 is TGTGCCTGGAGTAAGAGGGGGCTAGGCACTGAAGCTTTCTTT. It specifies CAWSKRGLGTEAFF. Drawing the rest from reference TRBV30 and TRBJ1-1, the complete variable domain is SQTIHQWPATLVQPVGSPLSLECTVEGTSNPNLYWYRQAAGRGLQLLFYSVGIGQISSEVPQNLSASRPQDRQFILSSKKLLLSDSGFYLCAWSKRGLGTEAFFGQGTRLTVV.

In nucleotides, the CDR3 is TGTGCCAGCAGCTTGGGGCCCCTAGCTTTAAGTTCCTACGAGCAGTACTTC. Its protein is CASSLGPLALSSYEQYF. The chain links TRBV5-5 to TRBJ2-7; tentative D call: TRBD2 (5 bases). The CDR3 covers 17 residues. Trimming removed 0 bases from V and 1 base from J, with 17 bases in between. Looked up from germline, CDR1 is SGHKS and CDR2 is YYEKEE (reference sequence).

This clone appeared a few times. One end of the junction fails to match germline, which may point to a read error. The chain joins TRBV7-9 to TRBJ1-4; D call uncertain. The CDR3 contains 13 residues. Germline V gene data show CDR1 as SEHNR and CDR2 as FQNEAQ (reference sequence). The CDR3 DNA sequence: TGTTCCAGCAGCTTAGTTGGTGGCGAAAAACTGTTTTTT. It translates to CSSSLVGGEKLFF.

The gene calls are TRBV5-6 and TRBJ2-3; 9 nucleotides agree with TRBD2. The CDR3 totals 16 residues. Germline loops: CDR1 SGHDT, CDR2 YYEEEE. Germline trimming cut 1 base from V and 1 base from J; bases unmatched to any gene: 4. The CDR3 DNA reads as TGTGCCAGCAGCTTGAGGGCTAGCGGGGGCACAGATACGCAGTATTTT. Encoded protein: CASSLRASGGTDTQYF. Looking up the rest from reference TRBV5-6 and TRBJ2-3 gives the full variable domain: DAGVTQSPTHLIKTRGQQVTLRCSPKSGHDTVSWYQQALGQGPQFIFQYYEEEERQRGNFPDRFSGHQFPNYSSELNVNALLLGDSALYLCASSLRASGGTDTQYFGPGTRLTVL.

The chain joins TRBV2 to TRBJ1-4; tentatively, D is TRBD1 (6 bases). Germline assignment: CDR1 SNHLY and CDR2 FYNNEI. CDR3 size: 17 residues. Trimming took 4 bases from V and 8 from J, leaving 23 bases between them. CDR3 protein: CASSAILRGGAEEKLFF. The DNA of the CDR3 is TGTGCCAGCAGTGCAATCCTTAGGGGGGGGGCCGAGGAAAAACTGTTTTTT.

The chain has TRBV2 and TRBJ2-4; 7 bases map to TRBD1. V lost 1 base, J lost 1 base, and 4 bases stayed unmatched. Looked up from germline, CDR1 is SNHLY and CDR2 is FYNNEI. The CDR3 is made up of 16 amino acids. CDR3 sequence (DNA): TGTGCCAGCAGTGAAGGGGACAGCCCCGCCAAAAACATTCAGTACTTC. It encodes CASSEGDSPAKNIQYF.

The chain uses TRBV9 and TRBJ1-1; D unclear. Trimming shortened V by 0 bases and J by 4 bases, and 7 bases separated the two germline ends. This CDR3 comprises 13 residues. The V gene's germline CDR1 is SGDLS and CDR2 YYNGEE. This chain's CDR3 is CASSVGQSTEAFF. The CDR3 DNA is TGTGCCAGCAGCGTAGGGCAATCCACTGAAGCTTTCTTT.

The chain has TRBV7-9 and TRBJ1-6; D is possibly TRBD1 (5 bases). V lost 0 bases and J lost 2, with 14 bases in between. There are 18 residues in the CDR3. The germline V gene encodes CDR1 SEHNR and CDR2 FQNEAQ (reference sequence). This chain's CDR3 is CASSLADGGGTYNSPLHF. In nucleotides, the CDR3 is TGTGCCAGCAGCTTAGCGGACGGGGGTGGGACCTATAATTCACCCCTCCACTTT.